Described below is a single TCR beta chain sequence and its context. Its target is not known. The CDR3 length is 19 residues. In germline, CDR1 is SGHDT, CDR2 YYEEEE. Deletions cut 2 bases from V and 3 bases from J, with 26 bases between. This entry is derived from a study of T cells in narcolepsy. Overall study context: Donors had narcolepsy type 1 or type 2, or were healthy controls.

The assay was immunoSEQ multiplex PCR, and TCRdb's table has in-frame clones only and misses some. The repertoire holds 30,000 to 40,000 clones, roughly 86% seen once, with about 2.3% in the top ten. Study-wide results and caveats: In some patient and control memory CD4+ samples, autoreactive clones were absent. Reportedly, autoreactive clonotypes were serially detected in patients' blood but not controls'. Autoreactive HCRT-specific and TRIB2-specific clonotypes were marked in same-patient CSF-versus-blood CD4+ comparisons.

Sequencing was done on a sample of memory (CD45RA-) CD4+ T cells from blood. The receptor was derived from a human donor in good health. The V call is TRBV5-6, the J call TRBJ1-1; unclear D gene. CDR3 loop: CASSFFSAGLFAMHTEAFF. The CDR3 DNA is TGTGCCAGCAGCTTTTTCTCTGCTGGTCTATTCGCAATGCACACTGAAGCTTTCTTT.